The present TCR beta chain was sequenced within a study of blood T cell repertoires in COVID-19. Clones were sequenced by immunoSEQ multiplex PCR, and TCRdb holds only the in-frame ones, with some missing. The sample lists about 250,000 clones; more than 70% were seen once. CDR3 size: 13 residues. V lost 7 bases to trimming and J lost 6 bases; unmatched junction nucleotides: 8. The germline CDR1 and CDR2 sequences are MNHEY and SVGAGI. The receptor was derived from a woman aged 40-49 years who had recovered from COVID-19. Sequenced sample: peripheral blood. The chain is built from TRBV6-5 and TRBJ1-1, with TRBD1 identical over 7 bases. CDR3 nucleotides: TGTGCCAGCAACCCCCGACAGGGCGCTGAAGCTTTCTTT. Translation: CASNPRQGAEAFF.